This T cell receptor (beta chain) was sequenced for a study of shared clonotypes between healthy human individuals. Germline V gene data show CDR1 as SGHDT and CDR2 as YYEEEE. This CDR3 comprises 15 residues. The junction had 8 bases not matched to a gene; V was cut back by 3 bases and J by 5 bases. Concerning this clone: Its target is unknown.

General study findings and limits: The study's rarefaction showed incomplete sorted-subset sequencing despite large depth. Estimated clonotype richness was generally higher in naive than memory subsets.

Only in-frame clones appear in the TCRdb table, and some are missing; sequencing was by immunoSEQ multiplex PCR. This sample has some 1.1 million clones, with approximately 80% found just once. A CD45RA+ naive subset and a CD45RA-negative memory subset were split from CD4+ cells. The V and J genes are TRBV5-6 and TRBJ2-5; 9 bases map to TRBD1. The sample taken for sequencing was memory CD4+ T cells from PBMCs. Subset reported: CD45RA-negative fraction. The sequence was obtained from a man aged 18 to 29 in good health. Some clones in this sample may be carry-over from other donors' samples. The CDR3: CASSSNRGHRETQYF. The CDR3 DNA is TGTGCCAGCAGCTCCAACAGGGGGCACCGGGAGACCCAGTACTTC.